These T cell receptor beta chains were read from a single sample in a study of graft-versus-host responses after intestinal transplantation. TCRdb's copy holds only in-frame clones and misses some; the assay was immunoSEQ multiplex PCR. The sample has about 6,400 clones, 83% seen once; the top ten hold around 7.3%. Specimen: ileum tissue, collected 300 to 310 days after intestinal transplant. These receptors were obtained from a human patient who received an intestinal transplant, so some T cells may come from the graft donor. The CDR3 runs from the conserved cysteine through the conserved F or W. The D gene is left open where the match is weak. Part of the rows lack a size; the others show once, few, many or a class for expanded clones.

D gene	clone size	J gene	V gene	CDR3 protein	CDR3 DNA
NA	NA	TRBJ1-2	TRBV11-2	CASSLDTLTSIANYGYTF	TGTGCCAGCAGCTTAGATACTCTAACCTCCATAGCTAACTATGGCTACACCTTC
TRBD1	large	TRBJ1-1	TRBV18	CASSRQGAITEAFF	TGTGCCAGCTCACGACAGGGGGCGATCACTGAAGCTTTCTTT
NA	once	TRBJ2-7	TRBV18	CASSPRQVSYEQYF	TGTGCCAGCTCACCCCGACAGGTCTCATACGAGCAGTACTTC
NA	NA	TRBJ2-7	TRBV6-5	CASSYLLSGEQYF	TGTGCCAGCAGTTACCTACTGTCCGGCGAGCAGTACTTC
TRBD2	NA	TRBJ2-1	TRBV6-5	CASSSGGAEVTEQFF	TGTGCCAGCAGCAGCGGGGGGGCCGAGGTGACTGAGCAGTTCTTC
TRBD2	NA	TRBJ2-1	TRBV6-1	CASSELAGYNEQFF	TGTGCCAGCAGTGAACTAGCGGGCTACAATGAGCAGTTCTTC
TRBD1	NA	TRBJ1-5	TRBV28	CASSSQGQLSNQPQHF	TGTGCCAGCAGTTCGCAGGGACAGCTTAGCAATCAGCCCCAGCATTTT
TRBD1	NA	TRBJ2-5	TRBV18	CASSLDRGGETQYF	TGTGCCAGCTCTCTGGACAGGGGCGGAGAGACCCAGTACTTC
TRBD1	few	TRBJ2-3	TRBV6-4	CASSDGTGGTDTQYF	TGTGCCAGCAGTGACGGGACAGGGGGCACAGATACGCAGTATTTT
TRBD1	NA	TRBJ2-2	TRBV14	CASSQFPGGITGELFF	TGTGCCAGCAGCCAATTTCCAGGGGGCATTACCGGGGAGCTGTTTTTT
TRBD1	NA	TRBJ1-4	TRBV28	CASSPTTGGTEKLFF	TGTGCCAGCAGTCCAACGACAGGGGGAACTGAAAAACTGTTTTTT
TRBD2	NA	TRBJ2-2	TRBV6-5	CASSSTRGGNTGELFF	TGTGCCAGCAGTTCAACCCGGGGGGGGAACACCGGGGAGCTGTTTTTT
TRBD1	NA	TRBJ1-1	TRBV10-1	CASSITGGEAFF	TGCGCCAGCAGCATAACAGGGGGCGAAGCTTTCTTT
TRBD2	NA	TRBJ2-7	TRBV7-9	CASSQIGLAGAYEQYF	TGTGCCAGCAGCCAAATAGGACTAGCGGGGGCCTACGAGCAGTACTTC
NA	NA	TRBJ1-1	TRBV19	CASSIQGSNTEAFF	TGTGCCAGTAGTATTCAGGGATCGAACACTGAAGCTTTCTTT
NA	NA	TRBJ2-7	TRBV7-2	CASSLWQTHSYEQYF	TGTGCCAGCAGCTTGTGGCAGACCCACTCCTACGAGCAGTACTTC